These 2 T cell receptor beta chains share one sample of origin, sequenced in a study of blood T cell repertoires in COVID-19. Generated by immunoSEQ multiplex PCR, the TCRdb table keeps only in-frame clones and is missing some. The table includes a few hundred thousand clones, 75% to 90% detected once. Sequencing input: PBMCs or T cells enriched from blood (not recorded which). These receptors came from a woman in her sixties who had recovered from COVID-19.

Concerning this clone itself: At one end the junction does not follow the germline gene, possibly because of a read error. The chain is built from TRBV16 and TRBJ1-2; D uncertain. From germline, CDR1 is KGHSY and CDR2 FQNENV. The CDR3 spans 11 residues. In DNA form, the CDR3 reads TGTGCCAGCAGCCAAGGAGTAGGCTGCACCTTC. Translated: CASSQGVGCTF.

V gene TRBV5-1 combines with J gene TRBJ1-1; tentatively, D is TRBD1 (6 bases). The V end lost 0 bases, the J end lost 7 bases, and 10 bases lay between the germline ends. CDR1 and CDR2 from the germline V gene are SGHRS and YFSETQ. The CDR3 sequence is 13 residues long. The CDR3 coding sequence is TGCGCCAGCAGCTTGGCGCAGGGGTTTGAAGCTTTCTTT. It specifies CASSLAQGFEAFF.